This is a list of T cell receptor beta chains from one sample in a study of T-cell memory formation after mild COVID-19. In TCRdb, the 5' RACE reads were re-called with MiXCR into one record per CDR3 protein. The sample has fewer than 150,000 distinct CDR3 sequences; about 20% are singletons. The sequenced material came from PBMCs or a T cell subset sorted from them (not recorded which). These receptors came from a man aged 18 to 35 who had mild COVID-19 (a few samples of this study predate the infection). Cell type and time point are not known. Both conserved end residues are part of each CDR3. The order of the fields is J gene, V gene, D gene, clone size, CDR3 protein, CDR3 DNA. A D gene is named only where the DNA matches it firmly. Clone size is shown for a subset of rows, as once, few, many or a class of expanded clone.

TRBJ2-5,TRBV12-3/TRBV12-4,TRBD1,.,CASRPGQGETQYF,TGTGCCAGCAGGCCTGGACAGGGAGAGACCCAGTACTTC
TRBJ2-5,TRBV12-3/TRBV12-4,TRBD2,.,CASTSLTSGGSQETQYF,TGTGCCAGCACCTCGCTGACTAGCGGGGGATCCCAAGAGACCCAGTACTTC
TRBJ2-7,TRBV15,.,.,CATSRVGDWNEQYF,TGTGCCACCAGCAGAGTAGGGGACTGGAACGAGCAGTACTTC
TRBJ2-1,TRBV27,TRBD2,.,CASSLAGGLAEQFF,TGTGCCAGCAGTTTAGCGGGGGGGCTCGCGGAGCAGTTCTTC
TRBJ2-2,TRBV12-3/TRBV12-4,.,many,CASSPGSGELFF,TGTGCCAGCAGTCCCGGGAGTGGGGAGCTGTTTTTT
TRBJ2-7,TRBV6-2/TRBV6-3,.,.,CASSPGTREQYF,TGTGCCAGCAGCCCCGGGACACGCGAGCAGTACTTC
TRBJ2-7,TRBV5-1,.,.,CASSFIQGPPEQYF,TGCGCCAGCAGCTTCATTCAGGGCCCTCCGGAGCAGTACTTC
TRBJ2-7,TRBV11-2,TRBD1,.,CASRLGQGVHQYF,TGTGCCAGCAGATTAGGACAGGGCGTCCATCAGTACTTC
TRBJ2-1,TRBV7-9,TRBD2,.,CASRGRDYFHEQFF,TGTGCCAGCAGGGGACGGGACTACTTCCATGAGCAGTTCTTC
TRBJ1-6,TRBV9,TRBD1,once,CASSRGLSASPLHF,TGTGCCAGCAGCAGGGGGCTATCCGCTTCACCCCTCCACTTT
TRBJ2-5,TRBV7-2,.,.,CASSLNLPPQETQYF,TGTGCCAGCAGCTTAAACTTACCCCCACAAGAGACCCAGTACTTC
TRBJ1-1,TRBV21-1,.,.,CASSKGQRAFF,TGTGCCAGCAGCAAGGGACAGCGGGCTTTCTTT
TRBJ1-1,TRBV12-3/TRBV12-4,TRBD1,.,CASSPRDRVSMNTEAFF,TGTGCCAGCAGTCCTCGGGACAGGGTTTCTATGAACACTGAAGCTTTCTTT